The text below deals with one T cell receptor (beta chain). The antigen this receptor binds is unknown. There are no base qualities to consult, and no much larger clone falls within one base. This record comes from a study of CD8 T cells in Susac syndrome (dated by TCRdb to the late 2010s). Study-level background: Whether CD8+ T cell activation and differentiation in Susac syndrome was antigen driven was tested using repertoire sequencing.

Peripheral blood CD8+ and CD4+ T cells from healthy donors, Susac syndrome patients and multiple sclerosis patients were profiled using high-throughput TCR beta sequencing. Healthy donors were included as age- and sex-matched controls. Bulk CD8+ and CD4+ T cells were purified by magnetic negative isolation, while CD8+ TEMRA cells were enriched using FACS. Blood was collected in EDTA tubes and processed within 24 hours, with PBMCs isolated through density gradient centrifugation. PBMCs intended for TCR sequencing were cryopreserved in liquid nitrogen and thawed later in a water bath at 37 degrees C. A purity of at least 90% was achieved for sorted or isolated CD4+, CD8+ and CD8+ TEMRA cells. RNA was extracted with the RNeasy kit and roughly 0.5 to 1 ug was reverse transcribed using random hexamers. TCR beta CDR3 regions were amplified with the immunoSEQ multiplex PCR assay covering 54 Vbeta and 13 Jbeta segments. To correct PCR amplification bias, a synthetic template baseline was used for both primer optimization and computational correction. From the authors' description of their analysis: Reads were annotated to V, D and J genes according to IMGT and were analyzed with immunoSEQ Analyzer, with only productive sequences retained. To calculate clonality, Shannon entropy was normalized by log2 of the number of productive unique sequences and then subtracted from one. For each patient and control, public and private clones were evaluated within the 100 most prevalent clones. A clone was defined as Susac-specific if it was absent from the healthy and MS cohorts, from over a thousand published viral clones and from other ImmuneACCESS disease sequences. TCRdb reworked the public reads: Q25 trimming with fastp, MiXCR clone assembly, productive beta chains retained. Here each entry gathers all rows of one CDR3 protein and keeps the most common genes and DNA. These V and J calls originate from TCRdb's pipeline instead of the authors' own analysis. The sample table shows 130,000 or so distinct CDR3 sequences, and about 93% are seen once. More than 0.095% of the sample is held by the ten biggest clonotypes.

Results and caveats for the whole study, not just this receptor: The number of individuals in the TCR sequencing and HLA analysis was recognized as being relatively small.

Germline trimming amounts to 0 bases on V and 1 base on J, with 4 as the count of junction bases outside the gene matches. Looking up the germline V gene yields CDR1 SNHLY and CDR2 FYNNEI. The CDR3 sequence holds 16 residues, the cysteine and phenylalanine included. Just the 48-base CDR3 DNA is kept, in frame starting at base 1. The rearranged segments are TRBV2 and TRBJ2-3, with 7 middle bases fitting TRBD1. The source of this sequence is a human donor in good health. Source material: CD4+ T cells from PBMCs. The CDR3 reads CASSEAWTGRTDTQYF. The DNA sequence is as follows: TGTGCCAGCAGTGAAGCTTGGACAGGACGCACAGATACGCAGTATTTT.